This T cell receptor beta chain was identified during a study of cytomegalovirus exposure and HLA in healthy donors. As for the study in general: Just over 80% of a few hundred genotyped donors fell in the Caucasian-associated ancestry cluster.

The PCR ran on 60 Vbeta and 13 Jbeta primers. Generated by immunoSEQ multiplex PCR, the TCRdb table keeps only in-frame clones and is missing some. The data show some 120,000 clones, roughly 85% seen once. Findings and limits, study-wide: Immune exposure information comprised only CMV serostatus. There were around 160 TCR beta chains listed as cytomegalovirus-associated. Both high specificity and high sensitivity reportedly marked the classifier's diagnosis of cytomegalovirus status.

CDR1 is SGHNT and CDR2 is YYREEE in the germline V gene (reference sequence). CDR3 size: 15 residues. V was pared by 3 bases and J by 2 bases, with 5 bases of the junction left unmatched. A remark on this clone: Its antigen is unidentified.

The specimen sequenced was PBMCs. V usage is TRBV5-4 and J usage is TRBJ2-7, with 10 positions matching TRBD2. The TCR sequence derives from a man aged 25-45 years in good health and CMV-seropositive. The CDR3 reads CASSSQAGGPYEQYF. The CDR3 bases are TGTGCCAGCAGCTCACAAGCGGGGGGGCCCTACGAGCAGTACTTC.